Included here is one T cell receptor (beta chain) sequence, with context. The antigen is not known. This sample stems from a study of T cell responses to AZD1222 COVID-19 vaccine. Notes on the study in general: The study found vaccine-associated CD4 TCRs spanning spike, dominant at 160-218 and 743-854.

The CDR3 has 12 amino acids. V gave up 6 bases and J gave up 4 bases, with 9 bases separating them. Looked up from germline, CDR1 is LNHDA and CDR2 is SQIVND (reference sequence). The repertoire was sequenced with immunoSEQ multiplex PCR; TCRdb's copy has only in-frame clones and lacks some. The sample lists around 80,000 clones, 92% occurring once. The specimen was peripheral blood, collected 28 days after the second AZD1222 dose. V is TRBV19 and J is TRBJ1-2; maybe TRBD1 (6 bases). The origin of this receptor is an adult who received the AZD1222 COVID-19 vaccine. The CDR3 nucleotides read TGTGCCAGTAGAGAGACAGGCTATGGCTACACCTTC. As protein: CASRETGYGYTF.